This T cell receptor (beta chain) was recovered during a study of radiotherapy plus CTLA-4 blockade in lung cancer. Generated by immunoSEQ multiplex PCR, the TCRdb table keeps only in-frame clones and is missing some. In the table there are 120,000 or so clones, 80% to 90% of which are singletons. CDR1 LNHDA and CDR2 SQIVND come from the germline V gene (reference sequence). The V end was cut by 5 bases, the J end by 4 bases, with 10 bases between. The CDR3 is made up of 13 amino acids. The chain links TRBV19 to TRBJ2-3; no clear D. The TCR comes from a human donor with non-small cell lung cancer that progressed on radiotherapy plus ipilimumab. The sample here was peripheral blood, taken from a patient treated with radiotherapy plus ipilimumab. The CDR3 here is CASSQQYADTQYF. In DNA form, the CDR3 reads TGTGCCAGTAGTCAGCAGTATGCAGATACGCAGTATTTT.